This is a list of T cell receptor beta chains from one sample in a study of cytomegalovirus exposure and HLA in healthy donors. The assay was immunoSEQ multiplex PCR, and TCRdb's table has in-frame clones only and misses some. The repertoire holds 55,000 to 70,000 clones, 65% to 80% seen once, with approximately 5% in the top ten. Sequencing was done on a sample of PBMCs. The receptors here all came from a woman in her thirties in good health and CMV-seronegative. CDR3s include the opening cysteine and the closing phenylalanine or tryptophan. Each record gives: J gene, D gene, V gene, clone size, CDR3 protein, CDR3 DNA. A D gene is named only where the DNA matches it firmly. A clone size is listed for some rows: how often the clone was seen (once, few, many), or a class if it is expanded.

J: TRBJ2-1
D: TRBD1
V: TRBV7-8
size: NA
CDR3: CASSQGDRGKNEQFF
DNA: TGTGCCAGCAGCCAAGGGGACAGGGGGAAAAATGAGCAGTTCTTC

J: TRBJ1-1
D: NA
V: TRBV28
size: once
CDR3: CASSPRRGVATTEAFF
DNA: TGTGCCAGCAGTCCCCGCAGGGGTGTCGCGACCACTGAAGCTTTCTTT

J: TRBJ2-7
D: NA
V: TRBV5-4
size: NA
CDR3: CASSGGTDSYEQYF
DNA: TGTGCCAGCAGCGGAGGGACAGACTCCTACGAGCAGTACTTC

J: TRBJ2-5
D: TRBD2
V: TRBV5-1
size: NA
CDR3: CASRSISGAQETQYF
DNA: TGCGCCAGCAGGTCAATTAGCGGGGCACAAGAGACCCAGTACTTC

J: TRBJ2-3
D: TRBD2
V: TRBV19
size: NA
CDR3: CASSRREGQGDTQYF
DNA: TGTGCCAGTAGTCGGCGGGAGGGCCAGGGAGATACGCAGTATTTT

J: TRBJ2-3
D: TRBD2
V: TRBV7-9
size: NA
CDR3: CASSSGLAVTDTQYF
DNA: TGTGCCAGCAGCTCCGGACTAGCGGTCACAGATACGCAGTATTTT

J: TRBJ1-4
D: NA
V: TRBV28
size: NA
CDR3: CASSLDSATNEKLFF
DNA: TGTGCCAGCAGTTTAGACAGTGCAACTAATGAAAAACTGTTTTTT

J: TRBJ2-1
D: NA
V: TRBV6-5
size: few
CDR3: CASSATGHEQFF
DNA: TGTGCCAGCAGCGCCACAGGTCATGAGCAGTTCTTC

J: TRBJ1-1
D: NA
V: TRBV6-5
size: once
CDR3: CASISQGRGTEAFF
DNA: TGTGCCAGCATCTCACAGGGCAGGGGAACTGAAGCTTTCTTT

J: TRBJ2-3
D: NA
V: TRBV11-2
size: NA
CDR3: CASSYYLTDTQYF
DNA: TGTGCCAGCAGCTATTATCTAACAGATACGCAGTATTTT

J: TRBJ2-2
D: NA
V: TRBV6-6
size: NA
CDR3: CASSYSGVTGELFF
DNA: TGTGCCAGCAGTTACTCGGGCGTTACCGGGGAGCTGTTTTTT

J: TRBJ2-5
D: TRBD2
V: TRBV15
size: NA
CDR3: CATSRDQLKGFAGGPGETQYF
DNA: TGTGCCACCAGCAGAGATCAGTTGAAGGGCTTTGCGGGAGGGCCCGGGGAGACCCAGTACTTC

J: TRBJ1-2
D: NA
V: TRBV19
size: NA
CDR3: CASSMGTRTNYGYTF
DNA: TGTGCCAGTAGTATGGGGACTAGGACAAACTATGGCTACACCTTC

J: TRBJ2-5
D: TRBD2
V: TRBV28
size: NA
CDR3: CASSLPSSGRSAETQYF
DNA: TGTGCCAGCAGTTTACCATCTAGCGGGAGGTCGGCCGAGACCCAGTACTTC

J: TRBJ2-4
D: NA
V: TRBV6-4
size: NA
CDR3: CASSEVAGINIQYF
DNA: TGTGCCAGCAGTGAGGTGGCAGGGATAAACATTCAGTACTTC

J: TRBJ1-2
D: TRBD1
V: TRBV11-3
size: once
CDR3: CASSSPGQGGYGYTF
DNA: TGTGCCAGCAGCTCCCCGGGACAGGGGGGGTATGGCTACACCTTC

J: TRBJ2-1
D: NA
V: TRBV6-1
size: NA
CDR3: CASKLEYNEQFF
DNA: TGTGCCAGCAAGCTGGAGTACAATGAGCAGTTCTTC

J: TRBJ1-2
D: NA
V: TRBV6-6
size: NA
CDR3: CASSYHDKYGYTF
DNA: TGTGCCAGCAGTTACCATGACAAATATGGCTACACCTTC

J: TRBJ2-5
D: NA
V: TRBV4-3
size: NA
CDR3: CASSQDSGSGQETQYF
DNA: TGCGCCAGCAGCCAAGATTCAGGCTCAGGGCAAGAGACCCAGTACTTC

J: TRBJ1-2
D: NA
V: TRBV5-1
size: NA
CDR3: CASSSSGGYTF
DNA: TGCGCCAGCAGCTCCAGCGGCGGCTACACCTTC

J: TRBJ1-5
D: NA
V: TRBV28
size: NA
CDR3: CASSGHYSNQPQHF
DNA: TGTGCCAGCAGCGGACACTATAGCAATCAGCCCCAGCATTTT

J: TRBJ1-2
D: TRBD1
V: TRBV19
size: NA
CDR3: CASSTTDRLYGYTF
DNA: TGTGCCAGTAGTACCACGGACAGGCTCTATGGCTACACCTTC